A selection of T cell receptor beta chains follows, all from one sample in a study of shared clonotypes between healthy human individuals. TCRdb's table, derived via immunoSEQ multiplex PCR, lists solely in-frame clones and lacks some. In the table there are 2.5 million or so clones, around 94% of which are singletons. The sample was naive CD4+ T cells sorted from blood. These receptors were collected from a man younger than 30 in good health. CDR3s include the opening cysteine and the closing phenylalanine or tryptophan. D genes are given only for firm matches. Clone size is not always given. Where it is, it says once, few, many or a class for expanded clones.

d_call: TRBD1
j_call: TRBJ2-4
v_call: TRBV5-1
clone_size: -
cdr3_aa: CASSWGQGIAKNIQYF
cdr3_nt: TGCGCCAGCAGCTGGGGACAGGGGATAGCCAAAAACATTCAGTACTTC

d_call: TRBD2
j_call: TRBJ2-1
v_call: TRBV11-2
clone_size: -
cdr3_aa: CASSPLAGSSYNEQFF
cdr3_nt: TGTGCCAGCAGCCCATTAGCGGGGAGCTCCTACAATGAGCAGTTCTTC

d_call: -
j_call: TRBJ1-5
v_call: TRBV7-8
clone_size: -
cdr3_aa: CASSSGDFNQPQHF
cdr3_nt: TGTGCCAGCAGCTCCGGAGATTTCAATCAGCCCCAGCATTTT

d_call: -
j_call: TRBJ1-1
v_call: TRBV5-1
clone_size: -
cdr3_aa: CASSPGQGGTEAFF
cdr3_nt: TGCGCCAGCAGCCCCGGGCAGGGTGGAACTGAAGCTTTCTTT

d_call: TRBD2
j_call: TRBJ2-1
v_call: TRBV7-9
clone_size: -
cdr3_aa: CASSLDRLAGDEQFF
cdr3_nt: TGTGCCAGCAGCTTAGACCGGCTAGCGGGCGATGAGCAGTTCTTC

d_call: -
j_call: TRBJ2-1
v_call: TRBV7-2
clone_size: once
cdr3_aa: CASSVGLLYNEQFF
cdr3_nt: TGTGCCAGCAGCGTCGGCTTACTTTACAATGAGCAGTTCTTC

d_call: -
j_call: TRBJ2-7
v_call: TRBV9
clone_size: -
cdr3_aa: CASSVESGGRYEQYF
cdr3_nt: TGTGCCAGCAGCGTAGAATCCGGGGGCAGGTACGAGCAGTACTTC

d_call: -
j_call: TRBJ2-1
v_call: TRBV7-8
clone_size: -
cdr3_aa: CASSLYRADNEQFF
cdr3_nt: TGTGCCAGCAGCTTATATCGAGCAGACAATGAGCAGTTCTTC

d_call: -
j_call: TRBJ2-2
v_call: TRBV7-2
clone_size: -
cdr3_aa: CASSLGPLGELFF
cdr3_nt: TGTGCCAGCAGCTTAGGTCCATTAGGGGAGCTGTTTTTT

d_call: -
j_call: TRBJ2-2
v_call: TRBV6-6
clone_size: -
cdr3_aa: CASRPDRRPETGELFF
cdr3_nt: TGTGCCAGCAGGCCCGACAGACGGCCGGAGACCGGGGAGCTGTTTTTT

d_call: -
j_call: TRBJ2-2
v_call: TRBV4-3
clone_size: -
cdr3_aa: CASSQDPAGSYTGELFF
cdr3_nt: TGCGCCAGCAGCCAAGATCCGGCCGGTTCCTACACCGGGGAGCTGTTTTTT

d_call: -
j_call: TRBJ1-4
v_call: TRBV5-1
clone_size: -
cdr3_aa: CASSPTGATNEKLFF
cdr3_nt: TGCGCCAGCAGCCCGACAGGAGCAACTAATGAAAAACTGTTTTTT

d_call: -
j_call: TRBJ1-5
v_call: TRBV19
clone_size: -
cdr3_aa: CASSVGVYSNQPQHF
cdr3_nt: TGTGCCAGTAGTGTTGGAGTGTATAGCAATCAGCCCCAGCATTTT

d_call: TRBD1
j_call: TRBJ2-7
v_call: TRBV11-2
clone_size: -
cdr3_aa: CASSSRGGREQYF
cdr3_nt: TGTGCCAGCAGCTCCCGAGGGGGCCGTGAGCAGTACTTC

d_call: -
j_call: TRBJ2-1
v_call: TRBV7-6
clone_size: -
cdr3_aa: CASSDYNEQFF
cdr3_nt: TGTGCCAGCAGCGACTACAATGAGCAGTTCTTC

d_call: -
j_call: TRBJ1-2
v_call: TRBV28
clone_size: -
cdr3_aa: CASSFPTGTNYGYTF
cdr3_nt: TGTGCCAGCAGTTTCCCCACTGGGACCAACTATGGCTACACCTTC

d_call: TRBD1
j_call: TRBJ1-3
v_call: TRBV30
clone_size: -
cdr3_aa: CAWSVGRGLGNTIYF
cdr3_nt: TGTGCCTGGAGTGTAGGCAGGGGGCTTGGAAACACCATATATTTT

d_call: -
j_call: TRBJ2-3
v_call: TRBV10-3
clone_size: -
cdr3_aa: CAISGADTQYF
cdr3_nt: TGTGCCATCAGTGGGGCAGATACGCAGTATTTT

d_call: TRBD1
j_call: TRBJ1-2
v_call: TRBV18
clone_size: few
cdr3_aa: CASSQDREYGYTF
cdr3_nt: TGTGCCAGCTCACAGGACAGGGAATATGGCTACACCTTC

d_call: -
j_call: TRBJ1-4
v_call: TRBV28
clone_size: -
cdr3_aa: CASSASGPSNEKLFF
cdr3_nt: TGTGCCAGCAGTGCCTCTGGGCCTTCTAATGAAAAACTGTTTTTT

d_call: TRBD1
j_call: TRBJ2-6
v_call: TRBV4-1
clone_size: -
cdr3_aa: CASSPPGQGQSGANVLTF
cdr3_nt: TGCGCCAGCAGCCCGCCGGGACAGGGGCAATCTGGGGCCAACGTCCTGACTTTC

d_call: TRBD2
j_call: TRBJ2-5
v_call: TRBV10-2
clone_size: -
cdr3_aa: CASSGLAGGETQYF
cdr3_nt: TGCGCCAGCAGTGGCCTAGCGGGAGGTGAGACCCAGTACTTC

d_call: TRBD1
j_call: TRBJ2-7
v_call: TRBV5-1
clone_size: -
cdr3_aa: CASSLLGQGAYEQYF
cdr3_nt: TGCGCCAGCAGCTTACTGGGACAGGGGGCCTACGAGCAGTACTTC

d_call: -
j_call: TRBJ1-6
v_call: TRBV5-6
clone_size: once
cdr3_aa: CASSPEGQGNSPLHF
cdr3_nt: TGTGCCAGCAGCCCGGAGGGGCAGGGGAATTCACCCCTCCACTTT

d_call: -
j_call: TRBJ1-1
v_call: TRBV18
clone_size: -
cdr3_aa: CASSPPAGANTEAFF
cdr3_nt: TGTGCCAGCTCACCCCCGGCGGGGGCTAACACTGAAGCTTTCTTT

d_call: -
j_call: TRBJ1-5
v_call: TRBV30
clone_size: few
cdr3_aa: CAWSVASRNQPQHF
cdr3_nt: TGTGCCTGGAGTGTCGCCAGTCGCAATCAGCCCCAGCATTTT

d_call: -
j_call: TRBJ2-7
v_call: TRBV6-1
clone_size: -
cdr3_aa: CASSEILKNSYEQYF
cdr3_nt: TGTGCCAGCAGTGAAATTTTAAAGAATTCCTACGAGCAGTACTTC

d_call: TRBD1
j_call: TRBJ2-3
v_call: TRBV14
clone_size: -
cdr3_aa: CASSPDRVFDSAYTDTQYF
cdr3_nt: TGTGCCAGCAGTCCGGACAGGGTCTTCGATTCGGCCTACACAGATACGCAGTATTTT

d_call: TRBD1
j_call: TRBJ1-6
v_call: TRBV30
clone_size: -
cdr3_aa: CAWSRTGNNSPLHF
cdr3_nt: TGTGCCTGGAGTAGGACAGGGAATAATTCACCCCTCCACTTT

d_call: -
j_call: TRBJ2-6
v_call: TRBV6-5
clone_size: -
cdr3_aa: CASSYEYAAGANVLTF
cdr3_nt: TGTGCCAGCAGTTATGAGTATGCCGCTGGGGCCAACGTCCTGACTTTC

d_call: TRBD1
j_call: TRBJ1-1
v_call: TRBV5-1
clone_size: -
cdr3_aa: CASSLARTGYTEAFF
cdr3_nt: TGCGCCAGCAGCTTGGCTCGGACAGGGTACACTGAAGCTTTCTTT

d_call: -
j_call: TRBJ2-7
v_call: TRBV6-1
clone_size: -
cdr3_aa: CATRLAATYEQYF
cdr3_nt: TGTGCCACCAGGTTGGCAGCAACCTACGAGCAGTACTTC

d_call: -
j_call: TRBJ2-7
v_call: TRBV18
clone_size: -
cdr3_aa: CASSPRQREVHEQYF
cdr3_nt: TGTGCCAGCTCACCAAGGCAAAGGGAGGTCCACGAGCAGTACTTC

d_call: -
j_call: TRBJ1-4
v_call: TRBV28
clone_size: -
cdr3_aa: CASSSGWQKDEKLFF
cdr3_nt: TGTGCCAGCAGCTCTGGTTGGCAGAAGGATGAAAAACTGTTTTTT

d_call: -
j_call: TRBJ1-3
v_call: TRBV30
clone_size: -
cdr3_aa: CAWSVLEGNTIYF
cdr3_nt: TGTGCCTGGAGTGTACTGGAGGGAAACACCATATATTTT

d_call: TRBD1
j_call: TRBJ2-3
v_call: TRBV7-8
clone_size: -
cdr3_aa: CASSRTGPTDTQYF
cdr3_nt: TGTGCCAGCAGCCGGACAGGCCCCACAGATACGCAGTATTTT

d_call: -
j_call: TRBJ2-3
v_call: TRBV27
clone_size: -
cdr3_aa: CASSLWGASTDTQYF
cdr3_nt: TGTGCCAGCAGTTTATGGGGGGCTAGCACAGATACGCAGTATTTT

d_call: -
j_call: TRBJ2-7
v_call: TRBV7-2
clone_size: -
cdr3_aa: CASSLAGSSYEQYF
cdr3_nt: TGTGCCAGCAGCTTAGCCGGGAGCAGTTACGAGCAGTACTTC

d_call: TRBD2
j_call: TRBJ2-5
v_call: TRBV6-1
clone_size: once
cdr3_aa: CASTGGARGETQYF
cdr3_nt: TGTGCCAGCACGGGGGGAGCTAGGGGAGAGACCCAGTACTTC

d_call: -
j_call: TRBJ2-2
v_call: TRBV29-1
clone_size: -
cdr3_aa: CSVDRPEGTGELFF
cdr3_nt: TGCAGCGTTGATAGGCCAGAGGGGACTGGGGAGCTGTTTTTT

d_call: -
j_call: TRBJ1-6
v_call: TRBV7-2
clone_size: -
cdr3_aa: CASSFRGGNTSPLHF
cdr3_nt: TGTGCCAGCAGCTTTAGGGGCGGGAATACCTCACCCCTCCACTTT

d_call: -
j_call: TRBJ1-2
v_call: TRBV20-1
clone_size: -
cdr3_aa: CSARIGVGYTF
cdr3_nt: TGCAGTGCTAGAATAGGGGTCGGCTACACCTTC

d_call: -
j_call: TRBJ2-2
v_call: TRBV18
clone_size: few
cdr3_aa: CASSQGTGELFF
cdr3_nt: TGTGCCAGCTCACAGGGAACCGGGGAGCTGTTTTTT

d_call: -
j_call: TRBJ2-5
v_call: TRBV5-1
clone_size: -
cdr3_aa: CASSLGLQETQYF
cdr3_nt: TGCGCCAGCAGCTTGGGCCTACAAGAGACCCAGTACTTC

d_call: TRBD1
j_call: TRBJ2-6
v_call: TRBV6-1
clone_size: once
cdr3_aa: CASSGGDRGSSGANVLTF
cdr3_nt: TGTGCCAGCAGTGGTGGGGACAGGGGGTCTTCTGGGGCCAACGTCCTGACTTTC

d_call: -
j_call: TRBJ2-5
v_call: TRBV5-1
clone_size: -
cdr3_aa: CASSLRETQYF
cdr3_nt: TGCGCCAGCAGCCTCCGGGAGACCCAGTACTTC

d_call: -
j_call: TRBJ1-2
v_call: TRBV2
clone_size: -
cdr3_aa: CASSERGDSF
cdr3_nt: TGTGCCAGCAGTGAACGGGGAGACTCATTC